The 4 T cell receptor beta chains below were found in one sample sequenced in a study of neoadjuvant anti-PD-1 for oral cavity cancer. Clones were sequenced by immunoSEQ multiplex PCR, and TCRdb holds only the in-frame ones, with some missing. This sample has approximately 72,000 clones, with around 80% found just once. The source material was PBMCs, sampled before nivolumab (anti-PD-1) treatment. Receptors were obtained from a person between 40 and 85 years old with oral cavity squamous cell carcinoma.

In DNA form, the CDR3 reads TGCGCCAGCAGCTTTGGGACAGGGGGCGATGGCTACACCTTC. This encodes CASSFGTGGDGYTF. The chain has TRBV5-1 and TRBJ1-2; 12 nucleotides match TRBD1. Germline V gives CDR1 SGHRS, CDR2 YFSETQ. The CDR3 is made up of 14 amino acids. The V segment lost 2 bases and the J segment 6 bases; nucleotides outside the gene matches: 2.

The chain links TRBV7-3 to TRBJ2-2, with 7 bases fitting TRBD1. Unmatched junction bases numbered 0, after V lost 4 bases and J lost 1 base. The CDR3 totals 14 residues. Germline CDR1 reads SGHTA; CDR2 reads FQGTGA. The CDR3 sequence: CASSSGGNTGELFF. The CDR3 coding sequence is TGTGCCAGCAGCTCAGGGGGGAACACCGGGGAGCTGTTTTTT.

This clone was detected only a few times. J is TRBJ1-2 and V is TRBV7-6; weak D call: TRBD1 (6 bases). The length of the CDR3 is 12 residues. Between the trimmed V and J ends, which lost 4 bases and 9 bases, there was a span of 12 bases. Per germline, CDR1 SGHVS and CDR2 FNYEAQ. The CDR3: CASSSGTWRYTF. The DNA of the CDR3 is TGTGCCAGCAGCTCAGGGACATGGCGCTACACCTTC.

The chain employs TRBV6-6 and TRBJ1-4; a possible D gene is TRBD1 (5 bases). The germline V gene encodes CDR1 MNHNY and CDR2 SVGAGI (reference sequence). The CDR3 contains 12 residues. The CDR3 sequence is CAVGWGNEKLFF. CDR3 sequence (DNA): TGTGCAGTCGGGTGGGGGAATGAAAAACTGTTTTTT.